The clone carrying this T cell receptor (beta chain) was seen just once. Its target is not known. This sample is drawn from a study of regulatory and conventional T cells in RAG deficiency. About the research overall: CID or atypical SCID patients with hypomorphic RAG mutations often have autoimmunity.

Genomic DNA came from blood conventional CD4+ T cells gated CD25-low CD127-high. V was cut by 1 base and J by 1 base, with 16 bases left in between. Germline V gene data show CDR1 as SGHTA and CDR2 as FQGNSA. CDR3 length: 17 amino acids. Findings and limits, study-wide: In Omenn syndrome, Treg and Tconv repertoires overlapped >75%.

TCRdb keeps only in-frame clones here, not all; method: immunoSEQ multiplex PCR. The sample has about 10,000 clones; approximately 96% are singletons. The rearrangement joins TRBV7-2 to TRBJ2-5, with TRBD2 as a possible D gene (7 bases). The TCR originated in a human donor with RAG deficiency presenting as severe combined immunodeficiency. Sequencing was done on a sample of CD4+ effector T cells sorted from blood. The DNA of the CDR3 is TGTGCCAGCAGCTTAGTTGGGGGGGGGCAGGCCCAAGAGACCCAGTACTTC. This codes for CASSLVGGGQAQETQYF.